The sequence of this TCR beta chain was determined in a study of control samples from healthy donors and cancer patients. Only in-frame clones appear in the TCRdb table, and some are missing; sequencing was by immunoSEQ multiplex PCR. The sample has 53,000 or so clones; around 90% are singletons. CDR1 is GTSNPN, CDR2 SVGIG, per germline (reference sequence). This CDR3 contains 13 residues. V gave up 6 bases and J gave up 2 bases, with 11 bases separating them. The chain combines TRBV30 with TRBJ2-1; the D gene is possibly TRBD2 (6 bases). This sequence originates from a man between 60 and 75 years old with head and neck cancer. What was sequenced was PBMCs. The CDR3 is CACTGTAYNEQFF. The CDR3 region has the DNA TGTGCCTGTACCGGGACTGCCTACAATGAGCAGTTCTTC.